This is a list of T cell receptor beta chains from one sample in a study of human T cells and chemical hapten exposure. MiXCR, run by TCRdb on the RACE reads, gives a single entry per CDR3 protein. The table lists 84,000 or so distinct CDR3 sequences, roughly 8.5% of them singletons, with 2.5% to 3% in the top ten. This specimen was whole blood, taken in connection with sensitization to the hapten diphenylcyclopropenone (DPC). These receptors all come from a man in his forties with alopecia areata. Some clones in this sample may be carry-over from other donors' samples. The conserved cysteine and the conserved F or W are not part of the CDR3 here. Some rows mark clone size as missing; the rest say once, few, many or name a class of expanded clone.

v_call,clone_size,j_call,cdr3_aa
TRBV29-1,many,TRBJ1-3,SVLANSGNTIY
TRBV11-2,many,TRBJ2-1,ASSFGGTAYNEQF
TRBV6-5,many,TRBJ1-3,ASSYQSGGNTIY
TRBV6-1,few,TRBJ2-1,ASSELLAGGSSDEQF
TRBV6-2/TRBV6-3,many,TRBJ1-1,ASSYTGGSAEAF
TRBV5-5,many,TRBJ2-5,ASSPISETQY
TRBV28,NA,TRBJ2-7,ASRGRQGQRGNRAREQY
TRBV6-2/TRBV6-3,many,TRBJ1-1,ASSASKIYTEAF
TRBV6-2/TRBV6-3,NA,TRBJ2-7,ASSPVPTSGRGYEQY
TRBV7-9,NA,TRBJ2-7,ASADLATKGEQY
TRBV7-9,NA,TRBJ1-5,ASSLQDSNQPQH
TRBV6-1,NA,TRBJ1-1,ASSEAERGGKAF
TRBV6-6,few,TRBJ2-4,ASSYSEGGNIQY
TRBV30,NA,TRBJ1-1,AWSAGTGGTEAF
TRBV29-1,many,TRBJ2-5,SVETLAGGETQY
TRBV7-2,many,TRBJ2-5,ASSLLTETQY
TRBV20-1,many,TRBJ1-1,SARDRDIGGNTEAF
TRBV14,many,TRBJ2-7,ASSQDWRERVQY
TRBV2,many,TRBJ1-4,ASSDAGQGANEKLF
TRBV7-2,few,TRBJ2-3,ASSFSGSLSDTQY
TRBV20-1,few,TRBJ2-7,SARVASGVYEQY
TRBV29-1,NA,TRBJ2-7,SAGPGPLQPYEQY